The present T cell receptor beta chain was sequenced within a study of technical replicates of blood from a handful of donors. The CDR3 contains 14 residues. Trimming shortened V by 4 bases and J by 4 bases, and 12 bases separated the two germline ends. Germline V gene data show CDR1 as LNHDA and CDR2 as SQIVND (reference sequence). Libraries were prepared by immunoSEQ multiplex PCR; TCRdb keeps only in-frame clonotypes and omits some of them. Of 14,000 or so clones in the sample, 65% to 85% were seen once. The sample comprised PBMCs. This chain links TRBV19 with TRBJ2-3, with D maybe TRBD2 (6 bases). This receptor was obtained from a human donor in good health. CDR3 residues: CASSTTSPPDTQYF. In DNA form, the CDR3 reads TGTGCCAGTAGTACGACTAGTCCCCCAGATACGCAGTATTTT.